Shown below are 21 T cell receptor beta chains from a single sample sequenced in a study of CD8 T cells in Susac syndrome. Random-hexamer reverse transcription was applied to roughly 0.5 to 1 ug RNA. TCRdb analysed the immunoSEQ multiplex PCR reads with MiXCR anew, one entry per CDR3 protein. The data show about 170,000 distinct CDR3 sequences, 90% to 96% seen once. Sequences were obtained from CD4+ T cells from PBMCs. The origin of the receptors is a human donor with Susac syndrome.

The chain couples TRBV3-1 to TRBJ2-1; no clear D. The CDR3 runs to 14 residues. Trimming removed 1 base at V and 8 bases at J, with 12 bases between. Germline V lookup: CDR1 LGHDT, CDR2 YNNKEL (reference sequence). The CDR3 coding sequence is TGTGCCAGCAGCCAAGCCCCAAGGGCGGATGAGCAGTTCTTC. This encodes CASSQAPRADEQFF.

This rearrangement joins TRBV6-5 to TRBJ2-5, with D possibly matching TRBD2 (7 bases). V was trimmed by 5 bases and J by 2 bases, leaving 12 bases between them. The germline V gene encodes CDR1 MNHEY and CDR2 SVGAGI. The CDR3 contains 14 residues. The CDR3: CASSRAGAQETQYF. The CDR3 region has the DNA TGTGCCAGCAGTCGCGCGGGGGCTCAAGAGACCCAGTACTTC.

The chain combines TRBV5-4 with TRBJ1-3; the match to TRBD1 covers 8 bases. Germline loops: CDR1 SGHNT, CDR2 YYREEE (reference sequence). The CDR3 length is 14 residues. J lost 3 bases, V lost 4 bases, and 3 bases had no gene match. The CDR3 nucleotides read TGTGCCAGCAGCCGGGACAGGCGTGGAAACACCATATATTTT. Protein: CASSRDRRGNTIYF.

CDR3 region: CSVEKGPGAAEAFF. The CDR3 DNA sequence: TGCAGCGTTGAAAAGGGCCCCGGGGCGGCTGAAGCTTTCTTT. The rearrangement links TRBV29-1 to TRBJ1-1; perhaps TRBD1 as D (5 bases). The CDR3 is 14 amino acids. Trimming took 2 bases from V and 6 from J, leaving 16 bases between them. From germline, CDR1 is SQVTM and CDR2 ANQGSEA.

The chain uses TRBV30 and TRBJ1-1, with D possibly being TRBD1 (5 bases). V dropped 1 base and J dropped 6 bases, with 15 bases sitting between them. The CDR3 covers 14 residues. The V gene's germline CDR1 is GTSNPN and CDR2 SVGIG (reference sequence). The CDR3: CAWSGGPLDAEAFF. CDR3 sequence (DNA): TGTGCCTGGAGTGGGGGCCCCTTAGACGCTGAAGCTTTCTTT.

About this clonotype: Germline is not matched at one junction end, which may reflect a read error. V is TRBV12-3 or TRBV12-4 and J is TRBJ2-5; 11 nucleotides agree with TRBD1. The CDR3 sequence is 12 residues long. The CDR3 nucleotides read TGTGCCAGCAGCCGAAACCGGGACAGGGGGGACTTC. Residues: CASSRNRDRGDF.

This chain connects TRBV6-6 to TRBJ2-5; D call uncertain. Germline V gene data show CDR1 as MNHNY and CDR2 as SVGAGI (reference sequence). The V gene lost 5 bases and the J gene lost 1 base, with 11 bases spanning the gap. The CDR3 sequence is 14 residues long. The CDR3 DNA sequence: TGTGCCAGCAGTGACCGGACCTTCCAAGAGACCCAGTACTTC. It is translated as CASSDRTFQETQYF.

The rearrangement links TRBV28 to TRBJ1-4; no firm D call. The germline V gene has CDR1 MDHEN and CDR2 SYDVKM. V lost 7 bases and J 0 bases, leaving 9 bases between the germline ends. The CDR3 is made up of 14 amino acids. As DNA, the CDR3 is TGTGCCAGCAACCCGACTCCAACTAATGAAAAACTGTTTTTT. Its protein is CASNPTPTNEKLFF.

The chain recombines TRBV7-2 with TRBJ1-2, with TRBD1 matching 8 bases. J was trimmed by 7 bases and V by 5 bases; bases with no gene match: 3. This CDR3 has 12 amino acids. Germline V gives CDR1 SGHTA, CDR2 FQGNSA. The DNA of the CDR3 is TGTGCCAGCAGCCTTGACAGGGGTGGCTACACCTTC. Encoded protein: CASSLDRGGYTF.

Here the CDR3 reads CASSSRLAQETQYF. The CDR3 region has the DNA TGTGCCAGCAGTTCGAGACTTGCTCAAGAGACCCAGTACTTC. The genes are TRBV6-2 or TRBV6-3 and TRBJ2-5; D uncertain. V lost 4 bases and J lost 2, with 11 bases in between. This CDR3 is 14 amino acids long. The germline gives CDR1 MNHEY, CDR2 SVGEGT.

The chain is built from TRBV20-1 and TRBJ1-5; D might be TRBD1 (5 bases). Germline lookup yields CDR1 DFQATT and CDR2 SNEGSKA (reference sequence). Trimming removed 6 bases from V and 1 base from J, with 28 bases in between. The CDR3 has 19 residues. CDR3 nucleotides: TGCAGTGCCGCACACGCGGGGTTGAGTGGGGGTAGGAGCAATCAGCCCCAGCATTTT. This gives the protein CSAAHAGLSGGRSNQPQHF.

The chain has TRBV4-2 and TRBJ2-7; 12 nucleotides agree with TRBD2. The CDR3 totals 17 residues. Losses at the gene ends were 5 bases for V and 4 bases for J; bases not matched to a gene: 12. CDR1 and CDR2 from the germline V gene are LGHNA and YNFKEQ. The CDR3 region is CASSFTGTSGSGYEQYF. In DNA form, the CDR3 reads TGTGCCAGCAGCTTCACCGGGACTAGCGGGTCGGGATACGAGCAGTACTTC.

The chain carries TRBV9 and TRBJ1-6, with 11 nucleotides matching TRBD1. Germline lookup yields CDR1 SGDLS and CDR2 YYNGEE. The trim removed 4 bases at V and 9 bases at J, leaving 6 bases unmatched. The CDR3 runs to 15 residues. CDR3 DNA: TGTGCCAGCAGCCCAGGACAGGGGGCCGGTTCACCCCTCCACTTT. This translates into CASSPGQGAGSPLHF.

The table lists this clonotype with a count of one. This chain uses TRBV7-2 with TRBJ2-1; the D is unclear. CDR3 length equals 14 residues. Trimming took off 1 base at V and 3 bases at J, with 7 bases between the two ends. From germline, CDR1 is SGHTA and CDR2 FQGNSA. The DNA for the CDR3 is TGTGCCAGCAGCTTAGACCCAGGCTACAATGAGCAGTTCTTC. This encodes CASSLDPGYNEQFF.

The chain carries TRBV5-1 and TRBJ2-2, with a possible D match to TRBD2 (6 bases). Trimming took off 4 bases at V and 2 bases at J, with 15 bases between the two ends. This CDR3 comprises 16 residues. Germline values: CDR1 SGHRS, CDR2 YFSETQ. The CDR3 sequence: CASSATGLTNTGELFF. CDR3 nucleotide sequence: TGCGCCAGCAGCGCGACGGGACTCACAAACACCGGGGAGCTGTTTTTT. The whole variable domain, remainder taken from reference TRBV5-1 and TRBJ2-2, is KAGVTQTPRYLIKTRGQQVTLSCSPISGHRSVSWYQQTPGQGLQFLFEYFSETQRNKGNFPGRFSGRQFSNSRSEMNVSTLELGDSALYLCASSATGLTNTGELFFGEGSRLTVL.

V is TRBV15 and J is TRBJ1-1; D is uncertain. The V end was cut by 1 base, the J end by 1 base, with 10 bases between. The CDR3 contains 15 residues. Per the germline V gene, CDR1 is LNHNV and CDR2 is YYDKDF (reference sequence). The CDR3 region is CATSRATGRNTEAFF. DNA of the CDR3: TGTGCCACCAGCAGAGCTACGGGGAGGAACACTGAAGCTTTCTTT.

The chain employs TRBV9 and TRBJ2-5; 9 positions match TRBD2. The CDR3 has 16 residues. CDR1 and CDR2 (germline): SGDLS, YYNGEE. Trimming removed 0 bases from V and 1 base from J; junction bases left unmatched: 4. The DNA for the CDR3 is TGTGCCAGCAGCGTAGGGGCGGGGGGGCGCCAAGAGACCCAGTACTTC. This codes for CASSVGAGGRQETQYF.

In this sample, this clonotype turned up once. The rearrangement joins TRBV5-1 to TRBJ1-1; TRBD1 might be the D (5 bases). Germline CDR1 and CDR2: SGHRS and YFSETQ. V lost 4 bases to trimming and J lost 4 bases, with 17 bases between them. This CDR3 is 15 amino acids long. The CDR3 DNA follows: TGCGCCAGCAGCCCTTTGGAGCGAGGGGTCACTGAAGCTTTCTTT. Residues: CASSPLERGVTEAFF. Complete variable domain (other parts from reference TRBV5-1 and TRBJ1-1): KAGVTQTPRYLIKTRGQQVTLSCSPISGHRSVSWYQQTPGQGLQFLFEYFSETQRNKGNFPGRFSGRQFSNSRSEMNVSTLELGDSALYLCASSPLERGVTEAFFGQGTRLTVV.

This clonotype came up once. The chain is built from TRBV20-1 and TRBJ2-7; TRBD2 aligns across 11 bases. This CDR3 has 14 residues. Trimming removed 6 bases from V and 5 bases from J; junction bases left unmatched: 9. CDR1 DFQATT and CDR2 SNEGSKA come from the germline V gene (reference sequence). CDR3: CSAQVGTSGNEQYV. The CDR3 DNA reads TGCAGTGCCCAGGTGGGGACTAGCGGCAACGAGCAGTACGTC.

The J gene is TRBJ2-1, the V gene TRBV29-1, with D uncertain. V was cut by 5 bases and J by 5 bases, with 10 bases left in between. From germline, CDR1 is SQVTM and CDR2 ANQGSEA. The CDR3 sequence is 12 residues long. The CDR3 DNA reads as TGCAGCGTTACCCCCGGAAACAATGAGCAGTTCTTC. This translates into CSVTPGNNEQFF.

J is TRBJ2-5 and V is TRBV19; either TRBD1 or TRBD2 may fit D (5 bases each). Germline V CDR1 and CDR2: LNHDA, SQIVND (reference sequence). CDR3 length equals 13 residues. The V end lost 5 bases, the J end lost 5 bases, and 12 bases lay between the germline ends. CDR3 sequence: CASSFGTRETQYF. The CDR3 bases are TGTGCCAGTAGTTTCGGGACCCGTGAGACCCAGTACTTC.